Presented here are 4 T cell receptor beta chains from one specimen sequenced in a study of blood T cell repertoires in COVID-19. The protocol was immunoSEQ multiplex PCR, while the TCRdb copy is restricted to in-frame clones and leaves out a portion. The sample gives 70,000 or so clones, 70% to 80% of which show up once; around a sixth is in the top ten. The specimen was peripheral blood. The receptor set was obtained from a human donor in a cohort sampled during active COVID-19.

The chain combines TRBV11-3 with TRBJ2-6, with D perhaps TRBD1 (5 bases). Trimming pared 4 bases from V and 3 bases from J, leaving 13 bases between. CDR3 length equals 16 residues. Germline V lookup: CDR1 SGHNT, CDR2 YENEEA. The DNA of the CDR3 is TGTGCCAGCAGCTCAGGAGCAGGGCTTGGGGCCAACGTCCTGACTTTC. Translation gives CASSSGAGLGANVLTF.

V gene TRBV7-9 combines with J gene TRBJ1-1; D remains unclear. V was clipped by 1 base and J by 2 bases, with 8 bases between them. The CDR3 consists of 14 residues. In germline, CDR1 is SEHNR, CDR2 FQNEAQ (reference sequence). For the CDR3, the DNA is TGTGCCAGCAGCTTAGTTCTTAGTAACACTGAAGCTTTCTTT. It specifies CASSLVLSNTEAFF.

The chain couples TRBV10-3 to TRBJ1-2, with 10 positions matching TRBD1. J lost 8 bases, V lost 2 bases, and 8 bases had no gene match. CDR1 is ENHRY, CDR2 SYGVKD, per germline. This CDR3 comprises 15 residues. The CDR3, as DNA: TGTGCCATCAGTGAGCGTACGGGACAGGGGTCCGGCTACACCTTC. Amino acids: CAISERTGQGSGYTF.

The CDR3 DNA reads TGTGCCAGCATCGATTCTGGCGGCCCCGGGGAGCTGTTTTTT. Translating gives CASIDSGGPGELFF. The chain joins TRBV25-1 to TRBJ2-2; D ambiguous. Germline V gene data show CDR1 as MGHDK and CDR2 as SYGVNS. The CDR3 contains 14 residues. V was trimmed by 7 bases and J by 6 bases, leaving 15 bases between them.